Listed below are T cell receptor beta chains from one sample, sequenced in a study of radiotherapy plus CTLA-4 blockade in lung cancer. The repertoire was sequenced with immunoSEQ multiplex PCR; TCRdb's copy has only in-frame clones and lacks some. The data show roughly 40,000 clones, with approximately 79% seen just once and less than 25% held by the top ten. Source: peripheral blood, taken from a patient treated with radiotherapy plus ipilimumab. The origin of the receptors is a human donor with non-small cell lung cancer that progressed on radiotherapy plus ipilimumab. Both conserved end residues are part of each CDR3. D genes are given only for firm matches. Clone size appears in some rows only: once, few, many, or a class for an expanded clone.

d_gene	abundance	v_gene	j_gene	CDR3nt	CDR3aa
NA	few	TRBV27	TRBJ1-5	TGTGCCAGCAGGTCGGGTATCCTTAGCAATCAGCCCCAGCATTTT	CASRSGILSNQPQHF
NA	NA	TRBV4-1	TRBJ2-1	TGCGCCAGCAGCAAAGGGGAAGGGGTAACCTACAATGAGCAGTTCTTC	CASSKGEGVTYNEQFF
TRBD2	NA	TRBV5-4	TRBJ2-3	TGTGCCAGCAGCGGGGCGGGGGGCCCCGGAGATACGCAGTATTTT	CASSGAGGPGDTQYF
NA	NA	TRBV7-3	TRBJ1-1	TGTGCCAGCAGCTTAACGGCCGGGGTAGGTACTGAAGCTTTCTTT	CASSLTAGVGTEAFF
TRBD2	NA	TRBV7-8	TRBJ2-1	TGTGCCAGCAGCTTAGTGACTAGCGGGGGGGCGGGGGATGAGCAATTCTTC	CASSLVTSGGAGDEQFF
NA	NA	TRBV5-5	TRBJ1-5	TGTGCCAGCAGCTTTACCGGGACAACGGATCAGCCCCAGCATTTT	CASSFTGTTDQPQHF
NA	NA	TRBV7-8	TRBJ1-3	TGTGCCAGCAGCCCCGACCGGGACTTTGGAAACACCATATATTTT	CASSPDRDFGNTIYF
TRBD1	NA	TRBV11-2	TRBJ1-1	TGTGCCAGCAGCTTAGATCAGCCAGGGGGGTACACTGAAGCTTTCTTT	CASSLDQPGGYTEAFF
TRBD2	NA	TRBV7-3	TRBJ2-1	TGTGCCAGCAGCCCGACTAGCGGGGGGACCACGGAGCAGTTCTTC	CASSPTSGGTTEQFF
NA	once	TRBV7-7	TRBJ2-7	TGTGCTAGCAGCTTAGGGGCAGGGTCCCACGAGCAGTACTTC	CASSLGAGSHEQYF
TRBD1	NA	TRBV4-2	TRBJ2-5	TGTGCCAGCAGTGCAAGGACAGGCCAAACCGGGGAGACCCAGTACTTC	CASSARTGQTGETQYF
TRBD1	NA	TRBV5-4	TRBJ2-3	TGTGCCAGCAGCTCGGGACAGGTCACAGATACGCAGTATTTT	CASSSGQVTDTQYF
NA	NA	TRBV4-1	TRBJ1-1	TGCGCCAGCAGCCCCCCAAGCAGTAGCCACATCAACACTGAAGCTTTCTTT	CASSPPSSSHINTEAFF
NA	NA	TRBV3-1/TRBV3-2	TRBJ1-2	TGTGCCAGCAGCCCTTACACCTTC	CASSPYTF
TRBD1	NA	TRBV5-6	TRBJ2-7	TGTGCCAGCAGCTCCGGGACAGACTCCTACGAGCAGTACTTC	CASSSGTDSYEQYF
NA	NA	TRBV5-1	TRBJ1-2	TGCGCCAGCAGCCCCGGGGCCGGGGGAGTTAACTATGGCTACACCTTC	CASSPGAGGVNYGYTF
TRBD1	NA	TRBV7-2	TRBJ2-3	TGTGCCAGCAGCTTGACAGGGACCGCAGATACGCAGTATTTT	CASSLTGTADTQYF
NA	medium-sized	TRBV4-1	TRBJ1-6	TGCGCCAGCAGCCAAGATAGGACGAGGGCCCTCCACTTT	CASSQDRTRALHF
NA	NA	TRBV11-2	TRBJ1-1	TGTGCCAGCAGCTTAGATTTGGTGTTGGGCAGGAACACTGAAGCTTTCTTT	CASSLDLVLGRNTEAFF
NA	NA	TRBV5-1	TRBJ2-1	TGCGCCAGCAGCTTGGCCGGGGGAGGTAATGAGCAGTTCTTC	CASSLAGGGNEQFF
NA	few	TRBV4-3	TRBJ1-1	TGCGCCAGCAGCCAAGATCTTGGGGGCGGCAGGCAAGCTTTCTTT	CASSQDLGGGRQAFF
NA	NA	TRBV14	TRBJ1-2	TGTGCCAGCAGCCAATTCCCTGGATGGAGCTATGGCTACACCTTC	CASSQFPGWSYGYTF
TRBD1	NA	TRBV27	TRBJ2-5	TGTGCCAGCAGTTTAGGGACAGGGGGTCTATGGGAGACCCAGTACTTC	CASSLGTGGLWETQYF
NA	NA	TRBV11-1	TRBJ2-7	TGTGCCAGCACCCCAGGGAAAGGAGAGCAGTACTTC	CASTPGKGEQYF
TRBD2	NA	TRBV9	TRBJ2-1	TGTGCCAGCAGCCAAAGACTAGCAGCGTACAATGAGCAGTTCTTC	CASSQRLAAYNEQFF
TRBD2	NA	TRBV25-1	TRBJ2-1	TGTGCCAGCAGTCACGCCGGGACTAGCGGGGATGAGCAGTTCTTC	CASSHAGTSGDEQFF
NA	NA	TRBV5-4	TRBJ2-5	TGTGCCAGCAGCTTGCCGGGCGGGGAGACCCAGTACTTC	CASSLPGGETQYF
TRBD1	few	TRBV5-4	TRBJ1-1	TGTGCCAGCAGCTTTCAACAGGGGGGGAATGAAGCTTTCTTT	CASSFQQGGNEAFF
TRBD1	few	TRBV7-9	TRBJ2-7	TGTGCCAGCAGCTTGGGACAGGGTGCGTACGAGCAGTACTTC	CASSLGQGAYEQYF
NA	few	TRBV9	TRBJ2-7	TGTGCCAGCAGCGTAGCTCCAGGGGGGAAACCCGAGCAGTACTTC	CASSVAPGGKPEQYF
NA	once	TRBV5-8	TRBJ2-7	TGTGCCAGCAGCTTGGAGGCTAGCTCCTACGAGCAGTACTTC	CASSLEASSYEQYF
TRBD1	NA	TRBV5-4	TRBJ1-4	TGTGCCAGCAGACTAACAGGGGGCGACGAAAAACTGTTTTTT	CASRLTGGDEKLFF
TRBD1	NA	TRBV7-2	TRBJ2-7	TGTGCCAGCAGCCCCACCGGGACAGTGAACTCCTACGAGCAGTACTTC	CASSPTGTVNSYEQYF
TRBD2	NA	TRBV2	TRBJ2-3	TGTGCCAGCAAATTGGGGGGACTAGCGGGGGGTCTCACAGATACGCAGTATTTT	CASKLGGLAGGLTDTQYF
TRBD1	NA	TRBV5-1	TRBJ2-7	TGCGCCAGCAGGGCCGGGACAGGGGTTTACGAGCAGTACTTC	CASRAGTGVYEQYF
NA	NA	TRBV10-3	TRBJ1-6	TGTGCCATCAGTGATCCTGCGGGTTCATATCGTTCACCCCTCCACTTT	CAISDPAGSYRSPLHF
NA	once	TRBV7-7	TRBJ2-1	TGTGCTAGCAGCTTAGGAGGGGGACCGGCTGAGCAGTTCTTC	CASSLGGGPAEQFF
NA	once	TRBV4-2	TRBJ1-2	TGTGCCAGCAGCCTCCCGAACAGGGAGGGCTACACCTTC	CASSLPNREGYTF
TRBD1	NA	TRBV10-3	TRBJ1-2	TGTGCCATCAGAACGGACAGGGTTGATGGCTACACCTTC	CAIRTDRVDGYTF